What follows are 8 T cell receptor beta chains derived from one specimen sequenced in a study of OX40 agonist ivuxolimab in advanced cancers. Profiled with immunoSEQ multiplex PCR; TCRdb holds only in-frame clones, not every one. The sample contains around 81,000 clones, 80% to 90% of which appear only once. The specimen comprised CD4+ or CD8+ T cells sorted from blood, sampled in a trial of the OX40 agonist ivuxolimab. These TCRs come from an adult with an advanced solid tumor such as melanoma, head and neck, liver or kidney cancer.

V gene TRBV19 combines with J gene TRBJ1-1; 7 nucleotides align to TRBD1. The CDR3 extends over 14 amino acids. The J segment lost 4 bases and the V segment lost 4 bases, leaving 6 bases of the junction unmatched. CDR1 is LNHDA, CDR2 SQIVND, per germline (reference sequence). CDR3 nucleotides: TGTGCCAGTAGTAAAGTCAGGGGGAGCACTGAAGCTTTCTTT. This sequence encodes CASSKVRGSTEAFF.

The chain uses TRBV28 and TRBJ2-7, with TRBD1 matching over 8 bases. CDR1 MDHEN and CDR2 SYDVKM come from the germline V gene. The V segment lost 3 bases and the J segment 3 bases; nucleotides outside the gene matches: 10. The CDR3 extends over 16 amino acids. The CDR3 loop is CASSFGGQGEFYEQYV. The CDR3 nucleotides read TGTGCCAGCAGTTTCGGTGGACAGGGCGAATTCTACGAGCAGTACGTC.

Regarding this clone: One end of the junction does not line up with germline, which may come from a read error. The chain combines TRBV30 with TRBJ2-5; 7 bases line up with TRBD1. The V gene's germline CDR1 is GTSNPN and CDR2 SVGIG (reference sequence). There are 16 residues in the CDR3. This CDR3 reads CACSGQPTHRQATQYF. DNA for the CDR3: TGTGCCTGTTCGGGACAGCCAACGCACCGGCAAGCGACCCAGTACTTC.

The V call is TRBV2, the J call TRBJ1-1; D is unclear. The V end lost 4 bases, the J end lost 0 bases, and 15 bases lay between the germline ends. The CDR3 has 16 amino acids. CDR1 is SNHLY and CDR2 is FYNNEI in the germline V gene. The CDR3 loop reads CASSVGPAGLNTEAFF. As DNA, the CDR3 is TGTGCCAGCAGTGTAGGGCCGGCGGGCTTGAACACTGAAGCTTTCTTT.

CDR3 loop: CASSEAGLAYEQFF. CDR3 nucleotides: TGTGCCAGCAGTGAAGCAGGACTAGCGTATGAGCAGTTCTTC. The genes are TRBV2 and TRBJ2-1; 9 bases are a match to TRBD2. The length of the CDR3 is 14 residues. The germline V gene has CDR1 SNHLY and CDR2 FYNNEI. V dropped 0 bases and J dropped 8; count of bases not matched to a gene: 2.

This clone was detected only once. The chain carries TRBV11-2 and TRBJ2-3; TRBD2 is a possible D gene (5 bases). CDR1 SGHAT and CDR2 FQNNGV come from the germline V gene. The ends were cut back, 3 bases at V and 1 base at J, with 11 bases in the middle. The CDR3 is made up of 15 amino acids. Written as DNA, the CDR3 is TGTGCCAGCAGCTTCTTAGCCGGGGGCACAGATACGCAGTATTTT. Its translation: CASSFLAGGTDTQYF. The full variable domain, rest sourced from reference TRBV11-2 and TRBJ2-3, is EAGVAQSPRYKIIEKRQSVAFWCNPISGHATLYWYQQILGQGPKLLIQFQNNGVVDDSQLPKDRFSAERLKGVDSTLKIQPAKLEDSAVYLCASSFLAGGTDTQYFGPGTRLTVL.

The chain couples TRBV7-2 to TRBJ2-7; 11 nucleotides line up with TRBD2. J lost 4 bases, V lost 5 bases, and 1 base had no gene match. The CDR3 is 13 amino acids. Germline V gives CDR1 SGHTA, CDR2 FQGNSA. As DNA, the CDR3 is TGTGCCAGCAGCGCTAGCGGGGGGTACGAGCAGTACGTC. Translated: CASSASGGYEQYV.

The chain is built from TRBV11-1 and TRBJ2-3, with D uncertain. The CDR3 totals 14 residues. Germline loops: CDR1 SGHAT, CDR2 FQDESV (reference sequence). With 3 bases removed from V and 5 bases from J, the gap between germline ends came to 12 bases. CDR3 sequence: CASSFSLAGDTQYF. The DNA of the CDR3 is TGTGCCAGCAGCTTTTCTCTGGCAGGAGATACGCAGTATTTT.